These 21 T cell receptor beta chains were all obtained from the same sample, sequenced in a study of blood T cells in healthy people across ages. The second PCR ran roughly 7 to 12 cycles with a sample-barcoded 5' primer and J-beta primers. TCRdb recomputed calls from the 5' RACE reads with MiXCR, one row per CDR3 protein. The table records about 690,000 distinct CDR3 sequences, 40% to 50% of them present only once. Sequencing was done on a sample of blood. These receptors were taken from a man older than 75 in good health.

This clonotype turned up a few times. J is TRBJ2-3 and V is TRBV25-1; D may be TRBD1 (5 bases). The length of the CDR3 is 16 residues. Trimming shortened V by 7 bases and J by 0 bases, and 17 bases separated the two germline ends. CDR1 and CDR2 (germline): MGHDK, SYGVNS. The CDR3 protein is CASTLRGTASTDTQYF. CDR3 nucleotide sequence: TGTGCCAGCACCCTTAGGGGAACGGCCAGCACAGATACGCAGTATTTT.

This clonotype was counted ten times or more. The CDR3 nucleotides are TGTGCCAGCAGTAGGAACAGGGGTTCAAATGGCTACACCTTC. Encoded protein: CASSRNRGSNGYTF. V usage is TRBV12-3 or TRBV12-4 and J usage is TRBJ1-2; TRBD1 matches 7 bases. CDR3 size: 14 residues. V lost 5 bases and J lost 6; bases outside the gene matches: 9.

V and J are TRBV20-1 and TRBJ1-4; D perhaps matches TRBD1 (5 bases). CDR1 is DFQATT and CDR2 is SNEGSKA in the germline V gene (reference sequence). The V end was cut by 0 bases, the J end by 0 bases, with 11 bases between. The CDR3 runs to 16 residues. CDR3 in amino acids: CSARDGRGSTNEKLFF. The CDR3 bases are TGCAGTGCTAGAGATGGTAGGGGCTCAACTAATGAAAAACTGTTTTTT.

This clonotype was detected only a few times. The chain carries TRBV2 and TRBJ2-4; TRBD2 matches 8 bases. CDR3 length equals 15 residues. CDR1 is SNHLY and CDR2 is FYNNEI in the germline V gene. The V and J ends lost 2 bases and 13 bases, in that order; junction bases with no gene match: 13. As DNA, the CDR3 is TGTGCCAGCAGTGAATGGCCCACGGGGGGGAGTGAGCAGTACTTC. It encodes CASSEWPTGGSEQYF.

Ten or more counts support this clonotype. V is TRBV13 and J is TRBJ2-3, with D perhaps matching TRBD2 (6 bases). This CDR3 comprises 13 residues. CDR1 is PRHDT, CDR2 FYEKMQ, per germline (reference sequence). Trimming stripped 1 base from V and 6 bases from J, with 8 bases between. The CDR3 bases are TGTGCCAGCAGCTTAGAACTAGCCGATACGCAGTATTTT. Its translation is CASSLELADTQYF.

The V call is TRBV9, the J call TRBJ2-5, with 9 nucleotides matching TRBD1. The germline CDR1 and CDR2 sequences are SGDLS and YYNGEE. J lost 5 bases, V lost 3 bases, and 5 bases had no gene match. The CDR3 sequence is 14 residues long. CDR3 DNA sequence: TGTGCCAGCAGCGCGGGGACAGGGCCTGAGACCCAGTACTTC. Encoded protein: CASSAGTGPETQYF.

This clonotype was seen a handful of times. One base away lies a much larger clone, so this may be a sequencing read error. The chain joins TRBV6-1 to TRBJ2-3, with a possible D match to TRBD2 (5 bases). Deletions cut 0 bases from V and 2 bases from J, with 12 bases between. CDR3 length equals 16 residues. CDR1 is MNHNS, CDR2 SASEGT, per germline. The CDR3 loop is CASSEARVAVTDTQYF. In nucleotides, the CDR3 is TGTGCCAGCAGTGAAGCGCGGGTGGCGGTCACAGATACGCAGTATTTT.

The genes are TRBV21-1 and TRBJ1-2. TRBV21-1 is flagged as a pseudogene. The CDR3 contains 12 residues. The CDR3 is CACRPHPPGYTF. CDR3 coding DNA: TGTGCCTGCAGACCCCACCCTCCTGGCTACACCTTC.

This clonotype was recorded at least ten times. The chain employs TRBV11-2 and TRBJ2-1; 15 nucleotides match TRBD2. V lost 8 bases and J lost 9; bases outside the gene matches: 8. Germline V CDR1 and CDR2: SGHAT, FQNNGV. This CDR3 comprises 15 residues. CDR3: CASALGLAGGGEQFF. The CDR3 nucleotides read TGTGCCAGCGCCTTAGGACTAGCGGGAGGGGGTGAGCAGTTCTTC.

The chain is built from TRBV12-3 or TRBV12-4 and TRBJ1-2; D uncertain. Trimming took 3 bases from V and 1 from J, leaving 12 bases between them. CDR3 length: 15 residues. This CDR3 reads CASSFRGSDNYGYTF. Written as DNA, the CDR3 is TGTGCCAGCAGTTTTCGAGGATCTGATAACTATGGCTACACCTTC.

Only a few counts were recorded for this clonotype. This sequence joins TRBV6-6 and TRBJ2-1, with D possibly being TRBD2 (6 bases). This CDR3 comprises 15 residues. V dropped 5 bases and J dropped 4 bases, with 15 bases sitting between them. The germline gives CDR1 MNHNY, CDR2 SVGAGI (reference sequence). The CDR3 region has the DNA TGTGCCAGCAGTACCGGGACTCTCCAATACAATGAGCAGTTCTTC. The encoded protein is CASSTGTLQYNEQFF.

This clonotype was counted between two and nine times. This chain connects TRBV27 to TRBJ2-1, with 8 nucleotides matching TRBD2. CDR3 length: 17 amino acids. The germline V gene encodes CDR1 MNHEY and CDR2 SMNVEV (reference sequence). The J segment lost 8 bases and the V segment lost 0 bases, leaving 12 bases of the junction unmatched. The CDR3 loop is CASSLSASGWFRDEQFF. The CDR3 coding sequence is TGTGCCAGCAGTTTATCTGCTAGCGGGTGGTTTAGGGATGAGCAGTTCTTC.

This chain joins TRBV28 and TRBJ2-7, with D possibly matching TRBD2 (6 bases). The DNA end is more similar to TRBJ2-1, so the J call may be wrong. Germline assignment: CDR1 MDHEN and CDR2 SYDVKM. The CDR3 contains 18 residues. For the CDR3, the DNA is TGTGCCAGCAGTTCCACCAAAAGGGTGGAGGGGAGCTCCTACGAGCAGTTCTTC. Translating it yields CASSSTKRVEGSSYEQFF.

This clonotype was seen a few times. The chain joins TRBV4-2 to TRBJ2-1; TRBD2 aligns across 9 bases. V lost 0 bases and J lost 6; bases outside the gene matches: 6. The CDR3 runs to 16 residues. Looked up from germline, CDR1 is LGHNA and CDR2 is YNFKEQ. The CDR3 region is CASSQEDAGGGNEQFF. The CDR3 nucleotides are TGTGCCAGCAGCCAAGAAGACGCGGGGGGGGGCAATGAGCAGTTCTTC.

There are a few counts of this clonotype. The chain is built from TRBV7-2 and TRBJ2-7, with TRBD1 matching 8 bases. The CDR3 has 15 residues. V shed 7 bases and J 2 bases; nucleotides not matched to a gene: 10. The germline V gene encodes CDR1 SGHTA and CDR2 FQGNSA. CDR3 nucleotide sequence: TGTGCCAGCACCCAGGGGCAGGGGGCGCCCTACGAGCAGTACTTC. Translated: CASTQGQGAPYEQYF. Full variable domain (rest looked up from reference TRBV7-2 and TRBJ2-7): GAGVSQSPSNKVTEKGKDVELRCDPISGHTALYWYRQSLGQGLEFLIYFQGNSAPDKSGLPSDRFSAERTGGSVSTLTIQRTQQEDSAVYLCASTQGQGAPYEQYFGPGTRLTVT.

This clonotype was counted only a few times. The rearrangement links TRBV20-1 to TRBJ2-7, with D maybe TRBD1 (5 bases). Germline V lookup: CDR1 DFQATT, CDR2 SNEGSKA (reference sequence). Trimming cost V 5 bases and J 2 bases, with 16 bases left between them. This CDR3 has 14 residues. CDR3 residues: CSAQNQGFPYEQYF. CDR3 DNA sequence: TGCAGTGCTCAAAATCAGGGTTTCCCCTACGAGCAGTACTTC.

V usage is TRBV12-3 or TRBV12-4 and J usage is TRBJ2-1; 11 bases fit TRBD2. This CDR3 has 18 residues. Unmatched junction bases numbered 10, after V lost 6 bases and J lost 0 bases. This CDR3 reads CASSPNRLAGGSYNEQFF. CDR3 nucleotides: TGTGCCAGCAGCCCTAACCGTCTAGCGGGAGGCTCCTACAATGAGCAGTTCTTC.

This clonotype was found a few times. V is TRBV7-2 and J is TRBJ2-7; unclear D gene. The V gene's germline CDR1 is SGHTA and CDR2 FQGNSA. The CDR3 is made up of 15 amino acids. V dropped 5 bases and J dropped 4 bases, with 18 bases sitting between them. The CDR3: CASSPVSSPVYEQYF. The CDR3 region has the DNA TGTGCCAGCAGCCCGGTTTCGAGCCCGGTTTACGAGCAGTACTTC.

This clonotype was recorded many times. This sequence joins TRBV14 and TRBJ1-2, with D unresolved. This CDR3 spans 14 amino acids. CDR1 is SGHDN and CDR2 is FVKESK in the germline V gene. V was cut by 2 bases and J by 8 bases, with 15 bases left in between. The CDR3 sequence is CASSQPLSSSGYTF. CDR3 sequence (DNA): TGTGCCAGCAGCCAACCGTTGTCTTCGTCCGGCTACACCTTC. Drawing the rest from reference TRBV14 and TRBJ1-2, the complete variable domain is EAGVTQFPSHSVIEKGQTVTLRCDPISGHDNLYWYRRVMGKEIKFLLHFVKESKQDESGMPNNRFLAERTGGTYSTLKVQPAELEDSGVYFCASSQPLSSSGYTFGSGTRLTVV.

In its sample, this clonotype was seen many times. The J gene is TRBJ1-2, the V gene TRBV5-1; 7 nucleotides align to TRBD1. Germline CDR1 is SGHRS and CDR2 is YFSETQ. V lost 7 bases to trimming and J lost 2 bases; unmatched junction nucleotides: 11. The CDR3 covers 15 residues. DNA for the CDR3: TGCGCCAGCGTCATGGGGCCAGGGGGGAACTATGGCTACACCTTC. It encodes CASVMGPGGNYGYTF.

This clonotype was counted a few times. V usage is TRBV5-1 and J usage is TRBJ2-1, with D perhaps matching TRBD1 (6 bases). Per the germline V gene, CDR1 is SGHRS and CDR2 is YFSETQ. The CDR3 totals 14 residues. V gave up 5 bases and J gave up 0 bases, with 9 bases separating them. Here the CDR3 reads CASRSDSSYNEQFF. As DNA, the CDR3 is TGCGCCAGCAGATCGGACAGCTCCTACAATGAGCAGTTCTTC.